The 14 T cell receptor beta chains presented below share a single source sample, sequenced in a study of a mutant IDH1 vaccine in newly diagnosed glioma. The antigens these receptors bind are not known. Method: immunoSEQ multiplex PCR; TCRdb's copy keeps in-frame clones and lacks some. The profile shows tens of thousands of clones, approximately 78% of them singletons. Time point here: week 47, end of study. All doses held 300 ug of mutant IDH1 20-mer peptide, with topical imiquimod. The sequences come from PBMCs, collected from a glioma patient whose treatment included an IDH1 peptide vaccine. All receptors derive from a man in his forties with glioma.

The chain has TRBV19 and TRBJ1-5; a possible D gene is TRBD1 (6 bases). With 5 bases removed from V and 5 bases from J, the gap between germline ends came to 13 bases. This CDR3 region has 14 residues. Germline V gives CDR1 LNHDA, CDR2 SQIVND (reference sequence). Here the CDR3 reads CASSFGQKHQPQHF. The CDR3, as DNA: TGTGCCAGTAGTTTCGGACAGAAACATCAGCCCCAGCATTTT. The full variable domain, with the rest looked up from reference TRBV19 and TRBJ1-5, is DGGITQSPKYLFRKEGQNVTLSCEQNLNHDAMYWYRQDPGQGLRLIYYSQIVNDFQKGDIAEGYSVSREKKESFPLTVTSAQKNPTAFYLCASSFGQKHQPQHFGDGTRLSIL.

This clone has a single count. The chain recombines TRBV5-1 with TRBJ2-7; 7 bases fit TRBD2. Unmatched junction bases numbered 7, after V lost 4 bases and J lost 3 bases. The CDR3 consists of 14 residues. Per germline, CDR1 SGHRS and CDR2 YFSETQ. The CDR3 reads CASSKLGGDYEQYF. The CDR3 DNA follows: TGCGCCAGCAGCAAGCTTGGGGGGGACTACGAGCAGTACTTC.

The chain combines TRBV7-2 with TRBJ2-5; 11 nucleotides align to TRBD2. The CDR3 loop spans 19 amino acids. Germline values: CDR1 SGHTA, CDR2 FQGNSA. The V segment lost 2 bases and the J segment 4 bases; nucleotides outside the gene matches: 15. CDR3 sequence: CASSLKGIAGGPIGETQYF. CDR3 nucleotides: TGTGCCAGCAGCTTAAAAGGCATAGCGGGGGGGCCCATCGGAGAGACCCAGTACTTC.

The genes are TRBV5-4 and TRBJ2-3; 7 bases are a match to TRBD1. The CDR3 spans 15 residues. CDR1 SGHNT and CDR2 YYREEE come from the germline V gene (reference sequence). J was trimmed by 4 bases and V by 2 bases; bases with no gene match: 7. The CDR3 loop is CASSLGRTGPDTQYF. The CDR3 bases are TGTGCCAGCAGCTTAGGAAGGACAGGCCCAGATACGCAGTATTTT. Based on the CDR3 plus reference TRBV5-4 and TRBJ2-3, the full variable domain is ETGVTQSPTHLIKTRGQQVTLRCSSQSGHNTVSWYQQALGQGPQFIFQYYREEENGRGNFPPRFSGLQFPNYSSELNVNALELDDSALYLCASSLGRTGPDTQYFGPGTRLTVL.

This clone has more than one count but fewer than ten. The chain employs TRBV15 and TRBJ1-4, with 9 bases aligning to TRBD1. CDR3 size: 16 residues. Germline trimming cut 1 base from V and 5 bases from J; bases unmatched to any gene: 5. Germline CDR1 is LNHNV and CDR2 is YYDKDF (reference sequence). The chain's CDR3 is CATSRAAGTGNEKLFF. The DNA for the CDR3 is TGTGCCACCAGCAGAGCCGCCGGGACAGGGAATGAAAAACTGTTTTTT.

This clone was seen just once. The chain combines TRBV6-4 with TRBJ1-2; 9 bases map to TRBD1. The CDR3 runs to 14 residues. The germline V gene encodes CDR1 MRHNA and CDR2 SNTAGT. J gave up 8 bases and V 2 bases, and 6 bases lay outside the gene matches. The chain's CDR3 is CASSDGTGFRGYTF. The DNA of the CDR3 is TGTGCCAGCAGTGACGGGACAGGGTTCCGAGGCTACACCTTC.

The rearrangement joins TRBV27 to TRBJ2-2, with D perhaps TRBD1 (5 bases). Germline assignment: CDR1 MNHEY and CDR2 SMNVEV (reference sequence). CDR3 length equals 14 residues. Trimming took off 4 bases at V and 5 bases at J, with 11 bases between the two ends. CDR3 in DNA: TGTGCCAGCAGTTCTATCTCAGGGACCGGGGAGCTGTTTTTT. Translation gives CASSSISGTGELFF.

This sequence joins TRBV4-2 and TRBJ2-1, with D uncertain. Germline lookup yields CDR1 LGHNA and CDR2 YNFKEQ. V was cut by 6 bases and J by 8 bases, with 11 bases left in between. CDR3 length: 12 residues. The CDR3 coding sequence is TGTGCCAGCAGAACCCGATCCTATGAGCAGTTCTTC. It specifies CASRTRSYEQFF.

For the CDR3, the DNA is TGTGCCAGTAGCAAGAGACAGGGGGCTATCTCTGGGGCCAACGTCCTGACTTTC. Residues: CASSKRQGAISGANVLTF. The rearrangement uses TRBV19 and TRBJ2-6, with 10 bases lining up with TRBD1. Germline trimming cut 6 bases from V and 0 bases from J; bases unmatched to any gene: 8. The CDR3 has 18 residues. In germline, CDR1 is LNHDA, CDR2 SQIVND (reference sequence).

The rearrangement uses TRBV7-9 and TRBJ1-1; the D gene is possibly TRBD1 (5 bases). The germline gives CDR1 SEHNR, CDR2 FQNEAQ (reference sequence). V was clipped by 5 bases and J by 1 base, with 20 bases between them. This CDR3 contains 17 residues. Written as DNA, the CDR3 is TGTGCCAGCAGCCTAGGGTTGGGGGACCGAAAGAACACTGAAGCTTTCTTT. Its translation is CASSLGLGDRKNTEAFF.

This sequence joins TRBV13 and TRBJ2-1; D is uncertain. Trimming shortened V by 2 bases and J by 2 bases, and 7 bases separated the two germline ends. CDR3 length equals 14 residues. CDR1 is PRHDT, CDR2 FYEKMQ, per germline (reference sequence). CDR3 protein: CASSLRLAYNEQFF. In nucleotides, the CDR3 is TGTGCCAGCAGCTTACGGCTAGCCTACAATGAGCAGTTCTTC. Combining the CDR3 with reference TRBV13 and TRBJ2-1 gives the whole variable domain AAGVIQSPRHLIKEKRETATLKCYPIPRHDTVYWYQQGPGQDPQFLISFYEKMQSDKGSIPDRFSAQQFSDYHSELNMSSLELGDSALYFCASSLRLAYNEQFFGPGTRLTVL.

The CDR3: CASSQTLTDTQYF. DNA for the CDR3: TGTGCCAGCAGCCAGACTCTTACAGATACGCAGTATTTT. J is TRBJ2-3 and V is TRBV7-9; D is undetermined. V was pared by 5 bases and J by 3 bases, with 9 bases between. Germline V gives CDR1 SEHNR, CDR2 FQNEAQ (reference sequence). The CDR3 is 13 residues long.

The rearrangement joins TRBV5-1 to TRBJ1-6; no clear D. Germline V CDR1 and CDR2: SGHRS, YFSETQ. The V end lost 2 bases, the J end lost 6 bases, and 9 bases lay between the germline ends. The CDR3 covers 14 residues. CDR3 coding DNA: TGCGCCAGCAGCTTCGACATCTTTAATTCACCCCTCCACTTT. Translated: CASSFDIFNSPLHF.

The rearrangement joins TRBV4-3 to TRBJ1-2; perhaps TRBD1 as D (5 bases). This CDR3 is built from 15 residues. The V and J ends lost 1 base and 6 bases respectively, with 15 bases between them. Germline V CDR1 and CDR2: LGHNA, YSLEER. CDR3 amino acids: CASSQGGVGENGYTF. The CDR3 region has the DNA TGCGCCAGCAGCCAAGGCGGAGTGGGGGAAAATGGCTACACCTTC.